The sequence of this T cell receptor (beta chain) was determined in a study of Ad26.COV2.S vaccination and SARS-CoV-2 variants. TCRdb's copy holds only in-frame clones and misses some; the assay was immunoSEQ multiplex PCR. The sample lists about half a million clones; 89% were seen once. Treatment given: roughly 18 received Ad26.COV2.S at low or high dose, single or two shots; about five received placebo; per-sample allocation not given. Day 63 following the first vaccine or placebo injection was when the samples were taken. With 6 bases clipped from V and 6 bases from J, the junction kept 16 bases outside the gene matches. Germline lookup yields CDR1 MNHEY and CDR2 SVGEGT. The CDR3 is 16 amino acids. The table lists this clone with a count of one.

The sample here was peripheral blood, taken in a trial of Ad26.COV2.S vaccine versus placebo. V and J are TRBV6-2 or TRBV6-3 and TRBJ1-1; 7 bases are a match to TRBD1. The sequence was collected from a person aged 18-60 years who received the Ad26.COV2.S COVID-19 vaccine or a placebo. The CDR3 DNA sequence: TGTGCCAGCAGCGGCCGGGACAGTTTGGTAGCATCTGAAGCTTTCTTT. This codes for CASSGRDSLVASEAFF.